This is a list of T cell receptor beta chains from one sample in a study of T cells in Graves' hyperthyroidism and ophthalmopathy. TCRdb fed the multiplex PCR reads into MiXCR, producing one record per CDR3 protein. This sample carries around 350,000 distinct CDR3 sequences, around 15% of them seen once, and the ten largest clones take 20%. Specimen: blood. These receptors were collected from a young woman with Graves' ophthalmopathy. CDR3s include the opening cysteine and the closing phenylalanine or tryptophan. D genes are given only for firm matches. The size entry is marked missing in some rows and otherwise reads once, few, many or a size class.

d_gene,j_gene,v_gene,abundance,CDR3nt,CDR3aa
.,TRBJ1-3,TRBV9,.,TGTGCCAGCAGCGGGTTGGCGAACACCATATATTTT,CASSGLANTIYF
.,TRBJ2-1,TRBV6-2/TRBV6-3,many,TGTGCCAGCAGTTACTCGAATGAGCAGTTCTTC,CASSYSNEQFF
.,TRBJ2-1,TRBV29-1,.,TGCAGCGTGAGGCTAGAAGTCGTTGGTGAGCAGTTCTTC,CSVRLEVVGEQFF
.,TRBJ2-2,TRBV12-5,many,TGTGCTAGTGGTTTGGTATTGGGGCGCGGTACGAACACCGGGGAGCTGTTTTTT,CASGLVLGRGTNTGELFF
.,TRBJ1-5,TRBV6-1,many,TGTGCCAGCAGTGAATTAGATAGGGGAAATCAGCCCCAGCATTTT,CASSELDRGNQPQHF
.,TRBJ2-6,TRBV18,many,TGTGCCAGCTCACCACCTGGGGTCTCTGGGGCCAACGTCCTGACTTTC,CASSPPGVSGANVLTF
.,TRBJ1-1,TRBV2,many,TGTGCCAGCAGTGTAGGGCAGAGGAACACTGAAGCTTTCTTT,CASSVGQRNTEAFF
.,TRBJ2-7,TRBV20-1,many,TGCAGTGCTAGAGATGGGCGGGCGTCCTCCTACGAGCAGTACTTC,CSARDGRASSYEQYF
TRBD2,TRBJ2-5,TRBV14,many,TGTGCCAGCAGCCAAGTTTGGCGGACTAGTGGAGAGACCCAGTACTTC,CASSQVWRTSGETQYF
.,TRBJ1-4,TRBV29-1,few,TGCAGCGCCCTGGGGGGGCGGAATGAAAAACTGTTTTTT,CSALGGRNEKLFF
.,TRBJ2-1,TRBV4-2,few,TGTGCCAGCAGCCCTGGGGCTTCGGATGAGCAGTTCTTC,CASSPGASDEQFF
.,TRBJ2-5,TRBV29-1,few,TGCAGCGCCGGGGGACAGAGGGAGACCCAGTACTTC,CSAGGQRETQYF
.,TRBJ1-1,TRBV20-1,many,TGCAGTGCTAGAGAGGGCTTCTCCACTGAAGCTTTCTTT,CSAREGFSTEAFF
.,TRBJ2-4,TRBV2,few,TGTGCCAGCAGTCCCGGGGGGCCTCTAGCCAAAAACATTCAGTACTTC,CASSPGGPLAKNIQYF
.,TRBJ1-2,TRBV11-2,many,TGTGCCAGCACCAAGTCCCCCGGGGAATATAATGGCTACACCTTC,CASTKSPGEYNGYTF
.,TRBJ1-6,TRBV11-2,many,TGTGCCAGCAGCGTTCGACACGGTTCACCCCTCCACTTT,CASSVRHGSPLHF
.,TRBJ1-1,TRBV3-1,many,TGTGCCAGCAAGGCTTTTTCGAACACTGAAGCTTTCTTT,CASKAFSNTEAFF
.,TRBJ1-5,TRBV20-1,many,TGCAGTGCTAGGGGGGGTCAGCCCCAGCATTTT,CSARGGQPQHF
.,TRBJ1-3,TRBV30,many,TGTGCCTGGAGTGTACCGGGACCTGGAAACACCATATATTTT,CAWSVPGPGNTIYF
.,TRBJ2-7,TRBV6-2/TRBV6-3,.,TGTGCCAGTACGAGGGGGGACTCTTTCTCCTACGAGCAGTACTTC,CASTRGDSFSYEQYF
.,TRBJ2-5,TRBV20-1,.,TGCAGTGGGGGGGCAGGCCAAAGTCTACGGACCCAGTACTTC,CSGGAGQSLRTQYF
.,TRBJ2-5,TRBV10-1,.,TGCGCCAGCAGTGCCCGGAGAGGAGAGACCCAGTACTTC,CASSARRGETQYF
TRBD2,TRBJ2-2,TRBV20-1,many,TGCAGTGCTAGTGGTTTTTTGGCGGGGGTGAACACCGGGGAGCTGTTTTTT,CSASGFLAGVNTGELFF
.,TRBJ1-2,TRBV3-1,many,TGTGCCAGCACGGCATCCGTGTTGCTCCAGAGCTACACCTTC,CASTASVLLQSYTF
.,TRBJ1-6,TRBV19,few,TGTGCCAGTAGTCACGGACCGGGACGGTCTAATTCACCCCTCCACTTT,CASSHGPGRSNSPLHF
.,TRBJ1-1,TRBV12-3/TRBV12-4,many,TGTGCCAGCAGTTTAAGGTCTAACACTGAAGCTTTCTTT,CASSLRSNTEAFF
TRBD2,TRBJ2-3,TRBV5-1,few,TGCGCCAGCAGCTTGGAAGGGAGGGCCACAGATACGCAGTATTTT,CASSLEGRATDTQYF
.,TRBJ2-7,TRBV7-9,.,TGTGCCAGCAGCCCGCATTACGAGCAGTACTTC,CASSPHYEQYF
.,TRBJ1-6,TRBV28,many,TGTGCCAGCAGTGGGAGCGCCGGACCGAATTCACCCCTCCACTTT,CASSGSAGPNSPLHF
.,TRBJ2-3,TRBV6-1,.,TGTGCCAGCAGTGAAGACTTCTGGAGCACAGATACGCAGTATTTT,CASSEDFWSTDTQYF
.,TRBJ2-7,TRBV7-2,.,TGTGCCAGCAGCTTGGCAAGTGAGACCTACGAGCAGTACTTC,CASSLASETYEQYF
.,TRBJ2-5,TRBV12-3/TRBV12-4,many,TGTGCCAGCAGCCAACCCCGGCTAGCGTTTCTGGAGACCCAGTACTTC,CASSQPRLAFLETQYF
TRBD2,TRBJ2-3,TRBV30,many,TGTGCCTGGAGTGTAGGACTAGCCAAGGATACGCAGTATTTT,CAWSVGLAKDTQYF
TRBD2,TRBJ2-2,TRBV20-1,many,TGCAGTGCTAGAGATAGCGGGGGGGCTAGCACCGGGGAGCTGTTTTTT,CSARDSGGASTGELFF
.,TRBJ1-6,TRBV19,few,TGTGCCAGTAGCAAATGGGGGGGTTCACCCCTCCACTTT,CASSKWGGSPLHF
.,TRBJ2-5,TRBV5-5,.,TGTGCCAGCAGCTTGGGAATAAAAGAGACCCAGTACTTC,CASSLGIKETQYF
TRBD2,TRBJ2-1,TRBV2,many,TGTGCCAGCAGTGAATTGCGGGGGGGCCGAAATGAGCAGTTCTTC,CASSELRGGRNEQFF
.,TRBJ2-2,TRBV27,few,TGTGCCAGCAGTTTATCTGTTGTGGTCGGGAACACCGGGGAGCTGTTTTTT,CASSLSVVVGNTGELFF
TRBD1,TRBJ2-7,TRBV6-2/TRBV6-3,many,TGTGCCAGCAGTTTTGACTCGGACAGGGGGAACTTCTACGAGCAGTACTTC,CASSFDSDRGNFYEQYF
TRBD1,TRBJ1-6,TRBV6-2/TRBV6-3,few,TGTGCCAGCCGGGACAGCGGGGTATCACCCCTCCACTTT,CASRDSGVSPLHF
.,TRBJ2-1,TRBV5-1,few,TGCGCCAGCAGCGATCTCCGCAGCAATGAGCAGTTCTTC,CASSDLRSNEQFF
TRBD2,TRBJ2-5,TRBV20-1,many,TGCAGTGCTAGTGGACTAGCGGGGGACACCTACCAAGAGACCCAGTACTTC,CSASGLAGDTYQETQYF
.,TRBJ1-2,TRBV2,many,TGTGCCAGCAGTGCCAGACAGACTGGCTACACCTTC,CASSARQTGYTF
.,TRBJ1-4,TRBV28,many,TGTGCCAGCCGTGGAAAAAAACTGTTTTTT,CASRGKKLFF
.,TRBJ1-1,TRBV6-1,many,TGTGCCAGCAGTGAAGGGGTTACTGAAGCTTTCTTT,CASSEGVTEAFF
TRBD2,TRBJ2-2,TRBV12-3/TRBV12-4,many,TGTGCCAGCAGTTTAGCGCCGGGCGGGGGGCCGAACACCGGGGAGCTGTTTTTT,CASSLAPGGGPNTGELFF
.,TRBJ2-2,TRBV5-1,many,TGCGCCAGCAGCCCCGGTCACAGGGAGACCGGGGAGCTGTTTTTT,CASSPGHRETGELFF
TRBD2,TRBJ2-1,TRBV18,many,TGTGCCAGCTCAGATACTAGCGGGGGTTACAATGAGCAGTTCTTC,CASSDTSGGYNEQFF
.,TRBJ2-1,TRBV7-8,many,TGTGCCAGCAGCTTACGGGTTAACAATGAGCAGTTCTTC,CASSLRVNNEQFF
TRBD2,TRBJ2-3,TRBV6-1,many,TGTGCCAGTTCCGGACTAGCGGCTCGCACAGATACGCAGTATTTT,CASSGLAARTDTQYF
TRBD2,TRBJ2-7,TRBV20-1,many,TGCAGTGCTAGAGATATGATAGCGGGGACCTACGAGCAGTACTTC,CSARDMIAGTYEQYF
TRBD1,TRBJ1-4,TRBV30,many,TGTGCCTGGAGCCGTTGGACAGGGGTTGAAAAACTGTTTTTT,CAWSRWTGVEKLFF
.,TRBJ2-7,TRBV7-9,many,TGTGCCAGCAGCCCCATTTCGTACTACGAGCAGTACTTC,CASSPISYYEQYF